Below, 5 T cell receptor beta chains from the same sample are listed, as sequenced in a study of shared T cell receptors in the human thymus. Some clones are missing from TCRdb's copy, which holds only in-frame ones; the method was immunoSEQ multiplex PCR. The table lists tens of thousands of clones, nearly 95% of them singletons. Sequencing was done on a sample of thymocytes. These receptors all come from a human donor.

The chain has TRBV5-6 and TRBJ2-1; either TRBD1 or TRBD2 may fit D (6 bases each). The CDR3 totals 14 residues. Germline CDR1 and CDR2: SGHDT and YYEEEE. The ends were cut back, 10 bases at V and 2 bases at J, with 16 bases in the middle. Written as DNA, the CDR3 is TGTGCCTCCAGGGGCGGGGCGGCCTACAATGAGCAGTTCTTC. Translating it yields CASRGGAAYNEQFF.

This clone was seen once. The chain recombines TRBV9 with TRBJ2-7, with 8 bases matching TRBD1. The CDR3 is 15 amino acids. The ends lost 6 bases at V and 1 base at J; junction bases unmatched: 9. CDR1 and CDR2 from the germline V gene are SGDLS and YYNGEE. CDR3: CASKMVGQGSYEQYF. The CDR3 DNA is TGTGCCAGCAAGATGGTTGGACAGGGTTCCTACGAGCAGTACTTC.

The V gene is TRBV28, the J gene TRBJ2-2, with TRBD1 matching 7 bases. The CDR3 length is 17 residues. V lost 6 bases, J lost 3 bases, and 13 bases stayed unmatched. Germline loops: CDR1 MDHEN, CDR2 SYDVKM. The CDR3 spells CASSKVLTGKDTGELFF. The DNA for the CDR3 is TGTGCCAGCAGCAAAGTACTGACAGGGAAGGACACCGGGGAGCTGTTTTTT.

The chain is built from TRBV9 and TRBJ2-2; D tentatively fits TRBD1 or TRBD2 (5 bases each). Trimming removed 3 bases from V and 6 bases from J, with 15 bases in between. This CDR3 has 15 residues. CDR1 is SGDLS, CDR2 YYNGEE, per germline. CDR3 sequence (DNA): TGTGCCAGCAGCGGCCGGGGCAGGGCCCCCGGGGAGCTGTTTTTT. This codes for CASSGRGRAPGELFF. The full variable domain, completed using reference TRBV9 and TRBJ2-2, is DSGVTQTPKHLITATGQRVTLRCSPRSGDLSVYWYQQSLDQGLQFLIQYYNGEERAKGNILERFSAQQFPDLHSELNLSSLELGDSALYFCASSGRGRAPGELFFGEGSRLTVL.

The chain uses TRBV10-3 and TRBJ1-1; D might be TRBD1 (6 bases). The CDR3 contains 13 residues. V lost 3 bases and J 5 bases, leaving 10 bases between the germline ends. Germline V CDR1 and CDR2: ENHRY, SYGVKD. CDR3 sequence: CAISERGGTEAFF. The DNA for the CDR3 is TGTGCCATCAGTGAAAGAGGGGGGACTGAAGCTTTCTTT.